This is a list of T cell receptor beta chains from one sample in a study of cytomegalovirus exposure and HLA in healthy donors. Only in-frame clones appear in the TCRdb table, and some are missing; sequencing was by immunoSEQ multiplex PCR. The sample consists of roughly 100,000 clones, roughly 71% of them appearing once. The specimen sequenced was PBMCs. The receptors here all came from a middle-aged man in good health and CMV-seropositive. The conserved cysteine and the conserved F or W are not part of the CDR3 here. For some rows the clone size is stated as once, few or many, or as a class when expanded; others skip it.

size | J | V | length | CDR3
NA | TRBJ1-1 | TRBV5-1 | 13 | ASSWTGARDTEAF
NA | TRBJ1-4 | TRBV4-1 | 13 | ASSQTLAGNEKLF
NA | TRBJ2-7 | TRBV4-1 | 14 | ASSQVGDGRAYEQY
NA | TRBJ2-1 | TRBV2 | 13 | ASESAGGRYNEQF
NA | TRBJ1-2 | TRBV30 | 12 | AWSPRHRVGGYT
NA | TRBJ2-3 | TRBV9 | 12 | ASKKLAVTDTQY
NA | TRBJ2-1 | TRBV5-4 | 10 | ASSWEFNEQF
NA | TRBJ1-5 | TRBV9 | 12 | ASSVGREDQPQH
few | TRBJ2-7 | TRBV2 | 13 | ASRETSGSLYEQY
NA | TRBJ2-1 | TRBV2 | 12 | ASSEGLAFNEQF
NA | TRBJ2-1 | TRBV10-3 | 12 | AISQEQGHNEQF
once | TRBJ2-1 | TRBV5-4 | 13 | ASSPGTSGYNEQF
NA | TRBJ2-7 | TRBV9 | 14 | ASSAETGYGYGEQY
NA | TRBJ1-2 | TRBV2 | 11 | ASSGTPARGYT
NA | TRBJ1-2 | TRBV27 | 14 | ASSSFDRGLSYGYT
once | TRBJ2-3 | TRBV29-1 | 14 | SVDGLAGGPRDTQY